Listed below are T cell receptor beta chains from one sample, sequenced in a study of Tregs in tolerant kidney transplant recipients. Profiled with immunoSEQ multiplex PCR; TCRdb holds only in-frame clones, not every one. Among 90,000 to 120,000 clones listed, 90% were seen once. This specimen consisted of CD4+ T cells from blood, obtained before the transplant. The receptor source for this set is a human donor who received a combined kidney and bone marrow transplant. The CDR3 runs from the conserved cysteine through the conserved F or W. The D gene is left open where the match is weak. Not all rows give a size; the values are once, few, many and, for expanded clones, a class.

D gene	V gene	J gene	clone size	CDR3 protein	CDR3 DNA
TRBD1	TRBV13	TRBJ1-6	.	CASSLEGAVGSPLHF	TGTGCCAGCAGCTTAGAGGGGGCTGTTGGTTCACCCCTCCACTTT
.	TRBV2	TRBJ1-5	few	CASGDIQGQPQHF	TGTGCCAGCGGGGACATTCAAGGTCAGCCCCAGCATTTT
.	TRBV5-1	TRBJ2-3	.	CASSLVAGAVADTQYF	TGCGCCAGCAGCTTGGTGGCAGGGGCAGTCGCAGATACGCAGTATTTT
.	TRBV4-2	TRBJ2-7	.	CASSQDLGRYEQYF	TGTGCCAGCAGCCAAGATCTAGGAAGGTACGAGCAGTACTTC
.	TRBV28	TRBJ2-7	.	CASSRGDISHYEQYF	TGTGCCAGCAGTCGGGGGGACATTAGCCACTACGAGCAGTACTTC
TRBD2	TRBV5-1	TRBJ2-5	.	CASSLSGEKETQYF	TGCGCCAGCAGCTTGAGCGGGGAAAAAGAGACCCAGTACTTC
.	TRBV6-5	TRBJ1-1	.	CASSYGGGGRTEAFF	TGTGCCAGCAGTTACGGGGGTGGAGGGAGGACTGAAGCTTTCTTT
.	TRBV5-5	TRBJ1-3	.	CASSSLAGNTIYF	TGTGCCAGCAGCTCCTTGGCCGGAAACACCATATATTTT
TRBD1	TRBV18	TRBJ1-2	.	CASSPGQGAYGYTF	TGTGCCAGCTCACCGGGACAGGGGGCCTATGGCTACACCTTC
TRBD1	TRBV28	TRBJ1-1	.	CASRPGTAMNTEAFF	TGTGCCAGCAGACCCGGGACAGCAATGAACACTGAAGCTTTCTTT
TRBD1	TRBV4-1	TRBJ1-4	.	CASSRQGSLSNEKLFF	TGCGCCAGCAGCCGACAGGGGTCTCTGTCTAATGAAAAACTGTTTTTT
TRBD2	TRBV15	TRBJ2-7	few	CATSRETSGSYEQYF	TGTGCCACCAGCAGAGAGACTAGCGGCTCCTACGAGCAGTACTTC
TRBD1	TRBV11-3	TRBJ2-7	.	CASSSPGQGAGEQYF	TGTGCCAGCAGCTCGCCGGGACAGGGGGCCGGCGAGCAGTACTTC
TRBD1	TRBV6-6	TRBJ2-1	.	CASSYMTGGPNEQFF	TGTGCCAGCAGTTACATGACAGGGGGCCCCAATGAGCAGTTCTTC